The 15 T cell receptor beta chains below all came from one sample that was sequenced in a study of Graves' ophthalmopathy and Graves' hyperthyroidism. TCR beta CDR3 regions were amplified from RNA transcripts. HTBI primers served in a first-round RT-PCR, which a second-round multiplex PCR followed. TCRdb reprocessed the multiplex PCR reads via MiXCR and lists one record per CDR3 protein. Of roughly 700,000 distinct CDR3 sequences in the sample, 35% to 50% were seen once. Sequenced sample: peripheral blood. These receptors were collected from an adult man with Graves' ophthalmopathy.

This clonotype was detected many times. This chain uses TRBV5-5 with TRBJ1-2; D uncertain. V dropped 5 bases and J dropped 0 bases, with 5 bases sitting between them. Germline loops: CDR1 SGHKS, CDR2 YYEKEE (reference sequence). The CDR3 totals 12 residues. CDR3 in amino acids: CASSAANYGYTF. CDR3 DNA sequence: TGTGCCAGCAGTGCAGCTAACTATGGCTACACCTTC. Full variable domain (outside the CDR3, taken from reference TRBV5-5 and TRBJ1-2): DAGVTQSPTHLIKTRGQQVTLRCSPISGHKSVSWYQQVLGQGPQFIFQYYEKEERGRGNFPDRFSARQFPNYSSELNVNALLLGDSALYLCASSAANYGYTFGSGTRLTVV.

About this clonotype itself: The CDR3 does not close with the conserved phenylalanine or tryptophan, likely indicating a read error. Because the CDR3's place on the DNA is in doubt, the DNA is left out and the CDR3 is given as listed by TCRdb. V and J are TRBV7-2 and TRBJ2-6. The CDR3 sequence runs 8 residues, both termini included. Germline CDR1 and CDR2: SGHTA and FQGNSA. The CDR3 protein is CASSLDRQ.

The genes are TRBV5-5 and TRBJ1-1, with 8 bases that match TRBD1. Trimming cost V 8 bases and J 10 bases; bases outside gene matches: 7. Germline V gene lookup returns CDR1 SGHKS and CDR2 YYEKEE (reference sequence). The length of the CDR3 is 11 residues. CDR3 in amino acids: CASSAGQGAFF. CDR3 DNA sequence: TGTGCCAGTAGTGCCGGACAGGGAGCTTTCTTT.

This clonotype was observed many times. This chain connects TRBV2 to TRBJ2-2, with D perhaps TRBD2 (5 bases). Germline V gene data show CDR1 as SNHLY and CDR2 as FYNNEI. The CDR3 runs to 13 residues. Trimming shortened V by 7 bases and J by 7 bases, and 13 bases separated the two germline ends. The CDR3 DNA reads TGTGCCAGCACCACGGACGGAGGCGGGGAGCTGTTTTTT. Translated, it gives CASTTDGGGELFF.

This clonotype was seen more than once but under ten times. This chain uses TRBV11-1 with TRBJ2-1, with 9 nucleotides matching TRBD2. V was clipped by 5 bases and J by 9 bases; unmatched bases: 5. CDR1 is SGHAT, CDR2 FQDESV, per germline (reference sequence). The CDR3 consists of 13 residues. The CDR3 region is CASSAGLAGEQFF. The CDR3 region has the DNA TGTGCCAGCAGCGCGGGACTAGCAGGTGAGCAGTTCTTC.

This clonotype was seen a few times. This rearrangement joins TRBV6-2 or TRBV6-3 to TRBJ2-2; D unresolved. Between the trimmed V and J ends, which lost 8 bases and 0 bases, there was a span of 13 bases. Germline V lookup: CDR1 MNHEY, CDR2 SVGEGT. This CDR3 region has 15 residues. The CDR3 DNA is TGTGCCAGCGCCACTGAAATCGCGAACACCGGGGAGCTGTTTTTT. This codes for CASATEIANTGELFF.

This rearrangement joins TRBV20-1 to TRBJ2-7; 13 bases align to TRBD2. V shed 4 bases, J shed 3 bases, and the junction held 6 bases outside the gene matches. Germline CDR1 and CDR2: DFQATT and SNEGSKA (reference sequence). There are 15 residues in the CDR3. The CDR3 DNA reads TGCAGTGCTAAGGGGACTAGCGGGAAATTCTACGAGCAGTACTTC. It translates to CSAKGTSGKFYEQYF.

There are many counts of this clonotype. The V and J genes are TRBV2 and TRBJ1-1; 8 bases map to TRBD1. CDR3 length: 14 residues. Germline assignment: CDR1 SNHLY and CDR2 FYNNEI. V shed 7 bases, J shed 2 bases, and the junction held 6 bases outside the gene matches. This chain's CDR3 is CASIRQGSNTEAFF. CDR3 nucleotides: TGTGCCAGCATAAGACAGGGGAGTAACACTGAAGCTTTCTTT.

The chain recombines TRBV6-5 with TRBJ1-1; D gene ambiguous. The V end was cut by 0 bases, the J end by 7 bases, with 6 bases between. The germline gives CDR1 MNHEY, CDR2 SVGAGI. This CDR3 has 12 residues. Written as DNA, the CDR3 is TGTGCCAGCAGTTACTCTTGGGGTGAAGCTTTCTTT. This encodes CASSYSWGEAFF.

This clonotype was counted at least ten times. The CDR3 region has the DNA TGCAGCGTGGAGTCGGGAACAACTAATGAAAAACTGTTTTTT. This encodes CSVESGTTNEKLFF. The genes are TRBV29-1 and TRBJ1-4; D uncertain. The CDR3 loop spans 14 amino acids. The germline CDR1 and CDR2 sequences are SQVTM and ANQGSEA. Trimming removed 6 bases from V and 0 bases from J, with 11 bases in between.

The V gene is TRBV7-6, the J gene TRBJ1-5, with D perhaps matching TRBD1 (5 bases). The V end lost 7 bases, the J end lost 7 bases, and 14 bases lay between the germline ends. There are 13 residues in the CDR3. Germline CDR1 and CDR2: SGHVS and FNYEAQ. The CDR3 spells CASTFGRVQPQHF. CDR3 in DNA: TGTGCCAGCACCTTTGGCAGGGTGCAGCCCCAGCATTTT.

This clonotype was observed a few times. This rearrangement joins TRBV7-9 to TRBJ2-2; 7 bases are shared with TRBD2. V dropped 4 bases and J dropped 8; count of bases not matched to a gene: 10. The CDR3 has 15 residues. Per the germline V gene, CDR1 is SEHNR and CDR2 is FQNEAQ (reference sequence). The chain's CDR3 is CASSYRDYAAGELFF. In DNA, the CDR3 is TGTGCCAGCAGCTACCGGGACTACGCGGCTGGGGAGCTGTTTTTT.

The V call is TRBV6-5, the J call TRBJ2-7; D call uncertain. The CDR3 is made up of 16 amino acids. Trimming cost V 7 bases and J 0 bases, with 19 bases left between them. CDR1 and CDR2 from the germline V gene are MNHEY and SVGAGI. The CDR3 spells CASTYSSAESSYEQYF. The CDR3 coding sequence is TGTGCCAGCACCTACTCATCGGCGGAGAGCTCCTACGAGCAGTACTTC.

With regard to this clonotype: A read error is likely, as this CDR3 ends without the conserved phenylalanine or tryptophan. The chain links TRBV7-2 to TRBJ1-5; the match to TRBD1 covers 8 bases. Germline values: CDR1 SGHTA, CDR2 FQGNSA. The CDR3 has 13 amino acids. Trimming removed 11 bases from V and 4 bases from J; junction bases left unmatched: 7. The DNA for the CDR3 is TGTGCCGCGAGACAGGGGACGAATCAGCCCCAGCATTCT. This gives the protein CAARQGTNQPQHS.

CDR3 sequence reads: CASSHTGTSGRYGTQYF. CDR3 bases: TGTGCCAGCAGCCACACCGGGACTAGCGGGAGATACGGGACCCAGTACTTC. This rearrangement joins TRBV7-3 to TRBJ2-5, with 14 bases identical to TRBD2. The CDR3 extends over 17 amino acids. V was pared by 5 bases and J by 7 bases, with 12 bases of the junction left unmatched. Germline V gene lookup returns CDR1 SGHTA and CDR2 FQGTGA.